These 11 T cell receptor beta chains share one sample of origin, sequenced in a study of cytomegalovirus exposure and HLA in healthy donors. It was with 60 Vbeta and 13 Jbeta primers that the PCR ran. Some clones are missing from TCRdb's copy, which holds only in-frame ones; the method was immunoSEQ multiplex PCR. The repertoire includes some 130,000 clones, around 78% of them detected once, and about 1.7% sits in the top ten. Specimen: PBMCs. The source is a female donor in good health and CMV-seropositive.

This clone was observed a few times. V and J are TRBV28 and TRBJ2-5, with TRBD2 as a possible D gene (6 bases). Germline CDR1 MDHEN, CDR2 SYDVKM. V lost 2 bases, J lost 5 bases, and 9 bases lay in between. The CDR3 length is 13 residues. The CDR3 region has the DNA TGTGCCAGCAGTTTAGCAGGGAGGGAGACCCAGTACTTC. Amino acid sequence: CASSLAGRETQYF. Full variable domain (missing parts from reference TRBV28 and TRBJ2-5): DVKVTQSSRYLVKRTGEKVFLECVQDMDHENMFWYRQDPGLGLRLIYFSYDVKMKEKGDIPEGYSVSREKKERFSLILESASTNQTSMYLCASSLAGRETQYFGPGTRLLVL.

This chain links TRBV23-1 with TRBJ2-7; maybe TRBD2 (5 bases). TRBV23-1 is filed as an ORF, its function uncertain. This CDR3 is built from 14 residues. Trimming cost V 2 bases and J 7 bases, with 15 bases left between them. The CDR3 DNA reads as TGCGCCAGCAGTCAACTCGTCCTAACGGGGGAGCAGTACTTC. It codes for CASSQLVLTGEQYF.

This rearrangement joins TRBV6-5 to TRBJ2-5; TRBD2 matches 8 bases. J was trimmed by 1 base and V by 9 bases; bases with no gene match: 7. This CDR3 region has 14 residues. Germline V CDR1 and CDR2: MNHEY, SVGAGI. CDR3 DNA: TGTGCCAGTTCTCGCGGGGGGAGCCAAGAGACCCAGTACTTC. Translating gives CASSRGGSQETQYF.

The chain links TRBV4-2 to TRBJ2-7; 12 bases are a match to TRBD2. The germline V gene has CDR1 LGHNA and CDR2 YNFKEQ. V was pared by 4 bases and J by 0 bases, with 4 bases of the junction left unmatched. The CDR3 length is 16 residues. The CDR3 bases are TGTGCCAGCAGCCCTCGGACTAGCGGGAACTCCTACGAGCAGTACTTC. Translating gives CASSPRTSGNSYEQYF.

The rearrangement uses TRBV10-3 and TRBJ1-1; 7 bases map to TRBD1. There are 14 residues in the CDR3. Germline loops: CDR1 ENHRY, CDR2 SYGVKD. V trimming: 9 bases; J trimming: 1 base; junction bases outside the gene matches: 8. CDR3 DNA: TGTGCCATGGCCGGGACAGCGGCGAACACTGAAGCTTTCTTT. It translates to CAMAGTAANTEAFF.

The V call is TRBV15, the J call TRBJ1-2; D possibly corresponds to TRBD1 (5 bases). There are 16 residues in the CDR3. The germline V and J ends were trimmed by 0 bases and 4 bases, with 15 bases remaining between them. Germline V gives CDR1 LNHNV, CDR2 YYDKDF (reference sequence). The CDR3 reads CATSREGGAASYGYTF. CDR3 bases: TGTGCCACCAGCAGAGAGGGAGGGGCGGCTAGCTATGGCTACACCTTC.

The chain employs TRBV2 and TRBJ1-4, with TRBD1 identical over 7 bases. Trimming cost V 1 base and J 4 bases; bases outside gene matches: 3. CDR1 is SNHLY, CDR2 FYNNEI, per germline. This CDR3 has 15 amino acids. The CDR3 loop reads CASSEGTGGNEKLFF. CDR3 coding DNA: TGTGCCAGCAGTGAAGGGACAGGCGGTAATGAAAAACTGTTTTTT. Variable domain in full (rest from reference TRBV2 and TRBJ1-4): EPEVTQTPSHQVTQMGQEVILRCVPISNHLYFYWYRQILGQKVEFLVSFYNNEISEKSEIFDDQFSVERPDGSNFTLKIRSTKLEDSAMYFCASSEGTGGNEKLFFGSGTQLSVL.

CDR3: CASSLIPPGQGVMTEAFF. CDR3 nucleotides: TGCGCCAGCAGCTTGATCCCCCCGGGACAGGGGGTAATGACTGAAGCTTTCTTT. V gene TRBV5-1 combines with J gene TRBJ1-1; TRBD1 agrees at 11 bases. Germline CDR1 SGHRS, CDR2 YFSETQ. Trimming cost V 1 base and J 5 bases; bases outside gene matches: 13. CDR3 size: 18 residues.

The chain uses TRBV11-2 and TRBJ1-4; D is perhaps TRBD1 (5 bases). The CDR3 covers 15 residues. Germline V CDR1 and CDR2: SGHAT, FQNNGV. The V end was cut by 3 bases, the J end by 4 bases, with 12 bases between. CDR3 amino acids: CASSFAQGLNEKLFF. DNA of the CDR3: TGTGCCAGCAGCTTCGCCCAGGGACTTAATGAAAAACTGTTTTTT.

The CDR3 protein is CASSSQGAPGNTIYF. The CDR3 DNA follows: TGTGCCAGCAGCTCCCAGGGGGCGCCTGGAAACACCATATATTTT. The V gene is TRBV7-9, the J gene TRBJ1-3; 8 bases fit TRBD1. The V gene end was trimmed by 4 bases and the J gene end by 2 bases; junction bases not matched to a gene: 4. The CDR3 covers 15 residues. Per germline, CDR1 SEHNR and CDR2 FQNEAQ (reference sequence).

This clone appeared a single time. Here the CDR3 DNA reads TGCAGCGTGTGGACTAGCGGAGAGACCCAGTACTTC. This sequence encodes CSVWTSGETQYF. This chain connects TRBV29-1 to TRBJ2-5, with 10 bases matching TRBD2. With 6 bases clipped from V and 4 bases from J, the junction kept 2 bases outside the gene matches. The CDR3 consists of 12 residues. Germline CDR1 and CDR2: SQVTM and ANQGSEA.